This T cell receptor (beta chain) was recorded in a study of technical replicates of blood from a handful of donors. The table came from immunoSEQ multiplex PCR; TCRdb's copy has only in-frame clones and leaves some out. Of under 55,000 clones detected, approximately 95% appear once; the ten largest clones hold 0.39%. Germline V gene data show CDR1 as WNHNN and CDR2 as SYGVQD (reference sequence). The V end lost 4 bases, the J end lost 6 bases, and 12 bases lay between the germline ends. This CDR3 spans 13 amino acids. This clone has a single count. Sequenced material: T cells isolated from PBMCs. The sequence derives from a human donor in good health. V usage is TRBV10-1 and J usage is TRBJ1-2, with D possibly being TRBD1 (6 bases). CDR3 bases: TGCGCCAGCAGTGCGAACAGGGCGGATGGCTACACCTTC. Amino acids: CASSANRADGYTF.